The entry below describes one TCR beta chain. Its antigen is not identified. V lost 0 bases to trimming and J lost 2 bases; unmatched junction nucleotides: 6. The length of the CDR3 is 16 residues. Germline loops: CDR1 MNHEY, CDR2 SMNVEV (reference sequence). This sample stems from a study of CD8+ T cells in alopecia areata. RNA, once extracted, was reverse transcribed into cDNA for use as the sequencing template. The assay was immunoSEQ multiplex PCR, and TCRdb's table has in-frame clones only and misses some. Seen here are around 150,000 clones, about two thirds observed once, and the top ten hold around 34%. Study-level points and caveats: Normal scalp showed lower clonality than lesional scalp, especially alopecia totalis/universalis.

The TCR comes from a human donor in good health. Source material: CD8+ T cells sorted from blood. The V call is TRBV27, the J call TRBJ2-7; 8 bases fit TRBD1. This CDR3 is CASSLSGDRPPYEQYF. CDR3 nucleotide sequence: TGTGCCAGCAGTTTATCGGGGGACAGGCCGCCCTACGAGCAGTACTTC.